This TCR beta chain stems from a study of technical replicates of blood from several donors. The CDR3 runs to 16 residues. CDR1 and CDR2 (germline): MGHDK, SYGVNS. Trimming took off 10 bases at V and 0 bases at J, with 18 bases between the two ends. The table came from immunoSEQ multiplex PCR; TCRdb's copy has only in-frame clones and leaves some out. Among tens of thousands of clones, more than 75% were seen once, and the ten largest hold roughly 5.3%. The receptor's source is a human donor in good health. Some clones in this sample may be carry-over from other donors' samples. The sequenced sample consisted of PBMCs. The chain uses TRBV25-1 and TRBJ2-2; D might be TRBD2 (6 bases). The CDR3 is CATPGRLASNTGELFF. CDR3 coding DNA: TGTGCCACCCCCGGTCGTCTAGCGTCGAACACCGGGGAGCTGTTTTTT. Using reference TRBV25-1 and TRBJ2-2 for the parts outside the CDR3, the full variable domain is EADIYQTPRYLVIGTGKKITLECSQTMGHDKMYWYQQDPGMELHLIHYSYGVNSTEKGDLSSESTVSRIRTEHFPLTLESARPSHTSQYLCATPGRLASNTGELFFGEGSRLTVL.